These 21 T cell receptor beta chains were sequenced from one sample in a study of OX40 agonist ivuxolimab in advanced cancers. Sequencing used immunoSEQ multiplex PCR; TCRdb keeps in-frame clones, though not all of them. The sample records about 67,000 clones, over 75% being singletons. The sample consisted of CD4+ or CD8+ T cells sorted from blood, taken in a trial of the OX40 agonist ivuxolimab. The receptors originated from an adult with an advanced solid tumor such as melanoma, head and neck, liver or kidney cancer.

The V gene is TRBV7-9, the J gene TRBJ2-1; D unclear. The CDR3 contains 11 residues. Germline CDR1 reads SEHNR; CDR2 reads FQNEAQ (reference sequence). V was cut by 0 bases and J by 15 bases, with 9 bases left in between. DNA for the CDR3: TGTGCCAGCAGCTTAGCGCGTTACCGGTTCTTC. This codes for CASSLARYRFF.

The rearrangement joins TRBV5-4 to TRBJ2-7; 8 positions agree with TRBD2. The length of the CDR3 is 16 residues. The J segment lost 0 bases and the V segment lost 3 bases, leaving 8 bases of the junction unmatched. CDR1 is SGHNT and CDR2 is YYREEE in the germline V gene (reference sequence). This CDR3 is CASSSSPGTSSYEQYF. As DNA, the CDR3 is TGTGCCAGCAGCTCTTCCCCCGGGACTAGCTCCTACGAGCAGTACTTC.

The rearrangement links TRBV15 to TRBJ2-5, with a weak D call TRBD1 (6 bases). Germline lookup yields CDR1 LNHNV and CDR2 YYDKDF (reference sequence). Trimming cost V 0 bases and J 5 bases, with 13 bases left between them. The CDR3 sequence is 15 residues long. The CDR3: CATSRDLMGAETQYF. The CDR3 nucleotides are TGTGCCACCAGCAGAGATCTTATGGGGGCTGAGACCCAGTACTTC.

This clone was observed a handful of times. J is TRBJ2-5 and V is TRBV5-1, with 11 bases fitting TRBD1. This CDR3 contains 15 residues. V gave up 4 bases and J gave up 2 bases; unmatched junction bases: 4. Germline V gives CDR1 SGHRS, CDR2 YFSETQ. The CDR3 sequence: CASSEGTGGQETQYF. CDR3 nucleotides: TGCGCCAGCAGCGAAGGGACAGGGGGACAAGAGACCCAGTACTTC. The full variable domain, its missing parts supplied by reference TRBV5-1 and TRBJ2-5, is KAGVTQTPRYLIKTRGQQVTLSCSPISGHRSVSWYQQTPGQGLQFLFEYFSETQRNKGNFPGRFSGRQFSNSRSEMNVSTLELGDSALYLCASSEGTGGQETQYFGPGTRLLVL.

By share, this clone ranks as large. This sequence joins TRBV19 and TRBJ1-2, with D hard to call. V lost 3 bases and J lost 2, with 7 bases in between. The CDR3 has 13 residues. In germline, CDR1 is LNHDA, CDR2 SQIVND (reference sequence). This chain's CDR3 is CASSISSNYGYTF. The CDR3 region has the DNA TGTGCCAGTAGTATCTCCAGCAACTATGGCTACACCTTC.

In this sample, this clone turned up a few times. The CDR3 DNA is TGTGCCAGCAGCCCGGGACAGGGTAATCAGCCCCAGCATTTT. This gives the protein CASSPGQGNQPQHF. The V and J genes are TRBV27 and TRBJ1-5, with TRBD1 identical over 9 bases. V shed 6 bases and J 4 bases; nucleotides not matched to a gene: 4. This CDR3 comprises 14 residues. Germline CDR1 MNHEY, CDR2 SMNVEV (reference sequence).

The chain carries TRBV10-3 and TRBJ2-5; no firm D call. CDR1 is ENHRY, CDR2 SYGVKD, per germline. Trimming cost V 0 bases and J 4 bases, with 12 bases left between them. This CDR3 comprises 15 residues. The CDR3 loop reads CAISESLNRGETQYF. CDR3 nucleotide sequence: TGTGCCATCAGTGAGTCGTTGAACAGAGGAGAGACCCAGTACTTC.

This CDR3 reads CASSLAHGENNEQFF. As DNA, the CDR3 is TGTGCCAGCAGCTTGGCACACGGAGAGAACAATGAGCAGTTCTTC. The chain carries TRBV5-8 and TRBJ2-1; D remains unclear. V was cut by 0 bases and J by 5 bases, with 12 bases left in between. This CDR3 contains 15 residues. CDR1 and CDR2 from the germline V gene are SGHTS and YDEGEE.

This rearrangement joins TRBV4-1 to TRBJ2-1; D gene uncertain. Germline CDR1 is MGHRA and CDR2 is YSYEKL. This CDR3 contains 11 residues. V dropped 0 bases and J dropped 11 bases, with 5 bases sitting between them. CDR3 loop: CASSQDSQQFF. In nucleotides, the CDR3 is TGCGCCAGCAGCCAAGACAGTCAGCAGTTCTTC.

This clone has a single count. V and J are TRBV7-9 and TRBJ1-1, with D maybe TRBD1 (5 bases). Germline V gene sequence: CDR1 SEHNR, CDR2 FQNEAQ (reference sequence). The V and J ends lost 10 bases and 6 bases respectively, with 15 bases between them. The CDR3 has 12 amino acids. CDR3 residues: CATERDEPEAFF. CDR3 sequence (DNA): TGTGCCACCGAAAGGGACGAGCCTGAAGCTTTCTTT.

The genes are TRBV7-2 and TRBJ2-1; D is tentatively TRBD1 or TRBD2 (5 bases each). Trimming removed 5 bases at V and 8 bases at J, with 16 bases between. CDR1 SGHTA and CDR2 FQGNSA come from the germline V gene. The CDR3 consists of 14 residues. CDR3 residues: CASSDRGRGYEQFF. CDR3 bases: TGTGCCAGCAGCGACCGGGGCCGAGGGTATGAGCAGTTCTTC. The full variable domain, its missing parts supplied by reference TRBV7-2 and TRBJ2-1, is GAGVSQSPSNKVTEKGKDVELRCDPISGHTALYWYRQSLGQGLEFLIYFQGNSAPDKSGLPSDRFSAERTGGSVSTLTIQRTQQEDSAVYLCASSDRGRGYEQFFGPGTRLTVL.

This clone turned up a few times. This CDR3 is also generated by other DNA sequences in the sample. The chain couples TRBV14 to TRBJ2-3, with D unresolved. The CDR3 covers 14 residues. Trimming cost V 0 bases and J 0 bases, with 4 bases left between them. The germline V gene has CDR1 SGHDN and CDR2 FVKESK. In DNA, the CDR3 is TGTGCCAGCAGCCAAGAAGGGAGCACAGATACGCAGTATTTT. It yields the protein CASSQEGSTDTQYF. Using reference TRBV14 and TRBJ2-3 for the parts outside the CDR3, the full variable domain is EAGVTQFPSHSVIEKGQTVTLRCDPISGHDNLYWYRRVMGKEIKFLLHFVKESKQDESGMPNNRFLAERTGGTYSTLKVQPAELEDSGVYFCASSQEGSTDTQYFGPGTRLTVL.

This clone was counted between two and nine times. The rearrangement uses TRBV7-8 and TRBJ1-2; 9 bases map to TRBD1. Germline V gene data show CDR1 as SGHVS and CDR2 as FQNEAQ. The J segment lost 8 bases and the V segment lost 7 bases, leaving 5 bases of the junction unmatched. The CDR3 sequence is 12 residues long. CDR3 residues: CASTRGQGGYTF. The DNA for the CDR3 is TGTGCCAGCACCCGGGGACAGGGAGGCTACACCTTC.

The V gene is TRBV19, the J gene TRBJ1-4; tentative D call: TRBD1 (5 bases). V lost 7 bases and J 5 bases, leaving 17 bases between the germline ends. The CDR3 is 15 amino acids. Germline lookup yields CDR1 LNHDA and CDR2 SQIVND (reference sequence). CDR3 amino acids: CASTPIDSLNEKLFF. CDR3 nucleotide sequence: TGTGCCAGTACCCCCATCGACAGCCTAAATGAAAAACTGTTTTTT.

V usage is TRBV28 and J usage is TRBJ2-4, with a weak D call TRBD1 (5 bases). The CDR3 consists of 17 residues. V lost 5 bases and J 2 bases, leaving 19 bases between the germline ends. Germline V gene lookup returns CDR1 MDHEN and CDR2 SYDVKM. The CDR3 sequence: CASSGNRSLPPKNIQYF. The DNA of the CDR3 is TGTGCCAGCAGTGGCAACAGGAGCCTACCCCCCAAAAACATTCAGTACTTC.

Only one count was recorded for this clone. The DNA of the CDR3 is TGTGCCAGCTCACAGGGACAGGGGAACACCGGGGAGCTGTTTTTT. Encoded protein: CASSQGQGNTGELFF. The chain carries TRBV18 and TRBJ2-2; 9 positions match TRBD1. The germline CDR1 and CDR2 sequences are KGHSH and LQKENI. This CDR3 region has 15 residues. Trimming cost V 4 bases and J 1 base; bases outside gene matches: 1.

The J gene is TRBJ2-6, the V gene TRBV19, with a weak D call TRBD1 (6 bases). CDR3 length: 15 amino acids. The germline gives CDR1 LNHDA, CDR2 SQIVND (reference sequence). The ends were cut back, 6 bases at V and 0 bases at J, with 9 bases in the middle. The CDR3 region has the DNA TGTGCCAGTAGGGAAGGGGGCTCTGGGGCCAACGTCCTGACTTTC. Residues: CASREGGSGANVLTF.

The chain recombines TRBV7-2 with TRBJ2-2; D may correspond to TRBD1 or TRBD2 (5 bases each). The germline V gene encodes CDR1 SGHTA and CDR2 FQGNSA. With 5 bases removed from V and 4 bases from J, the gap between germline ends came to 11 bases. The CDR3 contains 14 residues. This CDR3 is CASSRQRSTGELFF. Here the CDR3 DNA reads TGTGCCAGCAGCCGACAGCGGAGCACCGGGGAGCTGTTTTTT.

CDR3 region: CASSVDAGADEKLFF. CDR3 sequence (DNA): TGTGCCAGCAGCGTAGATGCAGGGGCGGATGAAAAACTGTTTTTT. The chain couples TRBV9 to TRBJ1-4; possibly TRBD1 for D (6 bases). CDR1 SGDLS and CDR2 YYNGEE come from the germline V gene. V lost 0 bases and J lost 6, with 12 bases in between. CDR3 size: 15 residues.

CDR3 sequence (DNA): TGTGCCAGTAGTATAGATCTTGGGGGCACGTTCAAAAACATTCAGTACTTC. It codes for CASSIDLGGTFKNIQYF. V and J are TRBV19 and TRBJ2-4, with D maybe TRBD1 (6 bases). The V end lost 0 bases, the J end lost 3 bases, and 15 bases lay between the germline ends. The CDR3 covers 17 residues. Looked up from germline, CDR1 is LNHDA and CDR2 is SQIVND (reference sequence).

This clone was picked up one time. V is TRBV28 and J is TRBJ2-5, with D tentatively TRBD1 (6 bases). Germline V lookup: CDR1 MDHEN, CDR2 SYDVKM. This CDR3 contains 14 residues. V shed 4 bases and J shed 5 bases, with 14 bases lying between them. The CDR3 nucleotides are TGTGCCAGCAGTTCCTCCGGGACATTCGAGACCCAGTACTTC. Translation gives CASSSSGTFETQYF.